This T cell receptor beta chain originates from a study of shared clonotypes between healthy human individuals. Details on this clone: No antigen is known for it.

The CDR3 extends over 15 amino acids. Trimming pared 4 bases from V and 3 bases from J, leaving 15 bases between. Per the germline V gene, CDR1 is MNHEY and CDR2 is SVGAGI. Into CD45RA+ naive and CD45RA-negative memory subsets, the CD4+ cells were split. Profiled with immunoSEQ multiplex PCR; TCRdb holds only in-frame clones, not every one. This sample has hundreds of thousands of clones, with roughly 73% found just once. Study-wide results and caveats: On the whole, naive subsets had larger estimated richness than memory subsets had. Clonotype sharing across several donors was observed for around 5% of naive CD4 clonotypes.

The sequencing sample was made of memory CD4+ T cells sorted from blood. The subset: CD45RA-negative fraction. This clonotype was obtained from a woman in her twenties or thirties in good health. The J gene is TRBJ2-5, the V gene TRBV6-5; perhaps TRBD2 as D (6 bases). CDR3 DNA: TGTGCCAGCAGTTTATATATAGCGGATAAAGAGACCCAGTACTTC. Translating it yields CASSLYIADKETQYF.